A few counts support the clone carrying this TCR beta chain. Antigen: not known. The germline V gene encodes CDR1 LGHNA and CDR2 YNFKEQ. V was clipped by 1 base and J by 3 bases; unmatched bases: 6. This CDR3 contains 18 residues. This entry is derived from a study of T cell repertoires in cytomegalovirus infection. Study as a whole: CMV infection plus the matching HLA type was flagged by public TCR beta signatures. Study results and caveats: HLA-C-restricted CMV clonotypes gave the most frequent clonotype in two of eight donors.

TCRdb reprocessed the reads with MiXCR, giving one entry per CDR3 protein. The sample yields around 770,000 distinct CDR3 sequences, almost 30% seen once. This TCR was sampled from a human donor in good health (CMV status not recorded). Some clones in this sample may be carry-over from other donors' samples. The rearrangement links TRBV4-2 to TRBJ2-1; 13 bases are a match to TRBD2. This specimen was cultured CD8+ T cells from PBMCs, taken from culture after CMV antigen stimulation. The CDR3 protein is CASSQVGTSGDSYNEQFF. In nucleotides, the CDR3 is TGTGCCAGCAGCCAAGTGGGGACTAGCGGGGATAGCTACAATGAGCAGTTCTTC.